Presented here are 30 T cell receptor beta chains from one specimen sequenced in a study of identifying expanded T cells in peripheral blood. TCRdb's copy holds only in-frame clones and misses some; the assay was immunoSEQ multiplex PCR. The table records around 75,000 clones, roughly 90% of them present only once. The sample was blood. These receptors were collected from a person aged 18-69 years in good health.

The V gene is TRBV28, the J gene TRBJ1-6; 9 bases are a match to TRBD1. The J segment lost 7 bases and the V segment lost 6 bases, leaving 7 bases of the junction unmatched. Germline V gene sequence: CDR1 MDHEN, CDR2 SYDVKM. The CDR3 has 15 residues. CDR3 nucleotide sequence: TGTGCCAGCAGCTCCACCGGGACAGGGAATTCACCCCTCCACTTT. Protein sequence: CASSSTGTGNSPLHF.

This chain joins TRBV5-4 and TRBJ2-5; 10 positions match TRBD2. CDR3 size: 19 residues. Unmatched junction bases numbered 17, after V lost 0 bases and J lost 6 bases. Germline V CDR1 and CDR2: SGHNT, YYREEE (reference sequence). CDR3 sequence reads: CASSLARSSGRAQEKTQYF. The CDR3 DNA sequence: TGTGCCAGCAGCTTGGCCAGGTCCAGCGGGAGGGCCCAGGAAAAGACCCAGTACTTC.

This sequence joins TRBV19 and TRBJ1-5, with D possibly matching TRBD1 (6 bases). Trimming stripped 3 bases from V and 4 bases from J, with 13 bases between. The germline gives CDR1 LNHDA, CDR2 SQIVND (reference sequence). This CDR3 is built from 15 residues. Here the CDR3 DNA reads TGTGCCAGTAGTATTGTCGGGACATATAATCAGCCCCAGCATTTT. This sequence encodes CASSIVGTYNQPQHF. The full variable domain, in which reference TRBV19 and TRBJ1-5 provide the parts outside the CDR3, is DGGITQSPKYLFRKEGQNVTLSCEQNLNHDAMYWYRQDPGQGLRLIYYSQIVNDFQKGDIAEGYSVSREKKESFPLTVTSAQKNPTAFYLCASSIVGTYNQPQHFGDGTRLSIL.

J is TRBJ1-3 and V is TRBV19; D might be TRBD1 (5 bases). V gave up 7 bases and J gave up 0 bases, with 10 bases separating them. Germline values: CDR1 LNHDA, CDR2 SQIVND (reference sequence). The CDR3 spans 14 residues. DNA for the CDR3: TGTGCCAGTATGAGGGGTATCTCTGGAAACACCATATATTTT. Its translation is CASMRGISGNTIYF.

This clone was detected only a few times. J is TRBJ2-6 and V is TRBV6-5; D not resolved. Trimming took 0 bases from V and 0 from J, leaving 6 bases between them. Germline values: CDR1 MNHEY, CDR2 SVGAGI. There are 16 residues in the CDR3. For the CDR3, the DNA is TGTGCCAGCAGTTACTCGGGTGGCTCTGGGGCCAACGTCCTGACTTTC. Its protein is CASSYSGGSGANVLTF.

J is TRBJ2-1 and V is TRBV5-1; D gene unclear. The CDR3 is 13 residues long. V was shortened by 0 bases and J by 8 bases, with 9 bases between the two germline ends. Germline V gives CDR1 SGHRS, CDR2 YFSETQ. The DNA for the CDR3 is TGCGCCAGCAGCTTGGAGGTGGGGTATGAGCAGTTCTTC. This encodes CASSLEVGYEQFF.

The chain carries TRBV11-2 and TRBJ2-5, with 10 bases matching TRBD1. This CDR3 contains 15 residues. The V gene end was trimmed by 6 bases and the J gene end by 4 bases; junction bases not matched to a gene: 8. Germline assignment: CDR1 SGHAT and CDR2 FQNNGV. The CDR3 DNA follows: TGTGCCAGCAGAGACCCTTGGACAGGGGGAGAGACCCAGTACTTC. As protein: CASRDPWTGGETQYF.

The chain recombines TRBV28 with TRBJ2-5; no definite D call. CDR1 is MDHEN and CDR2 is SYDVKM in the germline V gene. V dropped 4 bases and J dropped 0 bases, with 3 bases sitting between them. The CDR3 is 12 residues long. The CDR3, as DNA: TGTGCCAGCAGTTCCTACCAAGAGACCCAGTACTTC. Its protein product is CASSSYQETQYF.

The chain uses TRBV5-1 and TRBJ1-1; maybe TRBD1 (5 bases). The ends were cut back, 0 bases at V and 1 base at J, with 10 bases in the middle. CDR1 and CDR2 (germline): SGHRS, YFSETQ. The CDR3 spans 15 residues. CDR3 DNA sequence: TGCGCCAGCAGCTTGGCCGGGGCGACGAACACTGAAGCTTTCTTT. Its translation: CASSLAGATNTEAFF.

This chain links TRBV4-3 with TRBJ2-3, with D possibly TRBD1 on 5 matching bases. Deletions cut 6 bases from V and 2 bases from J, with 18 bases between. Looked up from germline, CDR1 is LGHNA and CDR2 is YSLEER. CDR3 length equals 16 residues. The CDR3, as DNA: TGCGCCAGCAGAGTAGATATAGGGGTTGTCACAGATACGCAGTATTTT. Translated, it gives CASRVDIGVVTDTQYF.

This clone was counted a few times. The chain links TRBV6-5 to TRBJ1-5, with a possible D match to TRBD1 (5 bases). CDR3 length equals 14 residues. Trimming pared 5 bases from V and 4 bases from J, leaving 12 bases between. CDR1 is MNHEY and CDR2 is SVGAGI in the germline V gene. The CDR3 DNA is TGTGCCAGCAGTGAGGGTCGGGGGAATCAGCCCCAGCATTTT. Its translation is CASSEGRGNQPQHF.

This chain links TRBV5-5 with TRBJ1-2; 11 nucleotides agree with TRBD1. The junction had 3 bases not matched to a gene; V was cut back by 4 bases and J by 4 bases. Germline V gene data show CDR1 as SGHKS and CDR2 as YYEKEE (reference sequence). This CDR3 is 14 amino acids long. The CDR3 protein is CASSLGQGGYGYTF. As DNA, the CDR3 is TGTGCCAGCAGCCTGGGACAGGGGGGCTATGGCTACACCTTC. The whole variable domain, remainder taken from reference TRBV5-5 and TRBJ1-2, is DAGVTQSPTHLIKTRGQQVTLRCSPISGHKSVSWYQQVLGQGPQFIFQYYEKEERGRGNFPDRFSARQFPNYSSELNVNALLLGDSALYLCASSLGQGGYGYTFGSGTRLTVV.

The chain employs TRBV4-2 and TRBJ1-4; D is perhaps TRBD1 (6 bases). Germline-derived CDR1 and CDR2 are LGHNA and YNFKEQ. This CDR3 is 16 amino acids long. The germline V and J ends were trimmed by 1 base and 1 base, with 10 bases remaining between them. Here the CDR3 DNA reads TGTGCCAGCAGCCAAGGTCAGGGGCAAACTAATGAAAAACTGTTTTTT. Protein product: CASSQGQGQTNEKLFF.

The chain recombines TRBV15 with TRBJ1-2; D unclear. Germline V gene data show CDR1 as LNHNV and CDR2 as YYDKDF (reference sequence). The V end was cut by 1 base, the J end by 7 bases, with 13 bases between. The CDR3 is made up of 14 amino acids. The CDR3: CATSRGDKSFGYTF. The DNA for the CDR3 is TGTGCCACCAGCAGAGGGGATAAAAGTTTTGGCTACACCTTC.

The CDR3: CASSLYAGPQETQYF. CDR3 sequence (DNA): TGTGCCAGCAGTTTATACGCGGGACCCCAAGAGACCCAGTACTTC. The chain has TRBV28 and TRBJ2-5, with a tentative D call TRBD2 (6 bases). Between the trimmed V and J ends, which lost 1 base and 1 base, there was a span of 10 bases. The CDR3 has 15 residues. Germline loops: CDR1 MDHEN, CDR2 SYDVKM. Variable domain in full (rest from reference TRBV28 and TRBJ2-5): DVKVTQSSRYLVKRTGEKVFLECVQDMDHENMFWYRQDPGLGLRLIYFSYDVKMKEKGDIPEGYSVSREKKERFSLILESASTNQTSMYLCASSLYAGPQETQYFGPGTRLLVL.

This clone has only a few counts. This rearrangement joins TRBV6-1 to TRBJ2-3; D is undetermined. Trimming left V 0 bases short and J 5 bases short, with 9 bases between. The CDR3 contains 14 residues. Germline V CDR1 and CDR2: MNHNS, SASEGT. The CDR3 DNA sequence: TGTGCCAGCAGTGAAGCGCTAGTGGGAGATACGCAGTATTTT. Amino acids: CASSEALVGDTQYF.

The rearrangement uses TRBV11-2 and TRBJ2-5; a possible D gene is TRBD2 (6 bases). The CDR3 is made up of 12 amino acids. CDR1 is SGHAT and CDR2 is FQNNGV in the germline V gene. Trimming removed 5 bases at V and 4 bases at J, with 8 bases between. CDR3 nucleotide sequence: TGTGCCAGCAGCGGGGGAGGAGAGACCCAGTACTTC. It is translated as CASSGGGETQYF.

The chain uses TRBV5-1 and TRBJ1-4; tentatively, D is TRBD1 (5 bases). The CDR3 consists of 15 residues. V was shortened by 0 bases and J by 5 bases, with 11 bases between the two germline ends. Germline loops: CDR1 SGHRS, CDR2 YFSETQ. The CDR3 region is CASSLDGTYNEKLFF. DNA for the CDR3: TGCGCCAGCAGCTTGGACGGGACCTACAATGAAAAACTGTTTTTT.

This clone was seen a single time. The rearrangement joins TRBV7-3 to TRBJ2-5; D gene ambiguous. CDR1 is SGHTA, CDR2 FQGTGA, per germline. Trimming pared 4 bases from V and 2 bases from J, leaving 8 bases between. CDR3 length: 13 residues. CDR3 protein: CASSSKGQETQYF. For the CDR3, the DNA is TGTGCCAGCAGCTCAAAGGGACAAGAGACCCAGTACTTC.

The V call is TRBV15, the J call TRBJ2-1; a weak D match, TRBD2 (5 bases). The CDR3 length is 14 residues. V was cut by 3 bases and J by 1 base, with 7 bases left in between. The germline V gene encodes CDR1 LNHNV and CDR2 YYDKDF (reference sequence). The CDR3 region has the DNA TGTGCCACCAGCAGCGGGGATTCCTACAATGAGCAGTTCTTC. This sequence encodes CATSSGDSYNEQFF.

The chain has TRBV11-2 and TRBJ2-6; tentatively, D is TRBD1 (5 bases). The CDR3 has 16 residues. V gave up 10 bases and J gave up 0 bases, with 16 bases separating them. Germline-derived CDR1 and CDR2 are SGHAT and FQNNGV. The CDR3: CAISWGGHSGANVLTF. The CDR3 nucleotides are TGTGCCATCTCTTGGGGCGGACACTCTGGGGCCAACGTCCTGACTTTC.

V and J are TRBV30 and TRBJ2-2, with D unclear. The CDR3 has 14 residues. From germline, CDR1 is GTSNPN and CDR2 SVGIG (reference sequence). With 0 bases removed from V and 1 base from J, the gap between germline ends came to 6 bases. The CDR3 spells CAWSVLGNTGELFF. The CDR3 DNA is TGTGCCTGGAGTGTATTGGGGAACACCGGGGAGCTGTTTTTT.

The genes are TRBV28 and TRBJ1-1; 9 nucleotides line up with TRBD1. V trimming: 2 bases; J trimming: 4 bases; junction bases outside the gene matches: 2. Germline-derived CDR1 and CDR2 are MDHEN and SYDVKM. The CDR3 is 14 amino acids. The CDR3 DNA reads as TGTGCCAGCAGTTTAACGACAGGGGGCACTGAAGCTTTCTTT. Translating gives CASSLTTGGTEAFF.

The chain recombines TRBV7-8 with TRBJ2-4, with 9 nucleotides matching TRBD1. Germline loops: CDR1 SGHVS, CDR2 FQNEAQ. This CDR3 has 19 residues. Trimming took 2 bases from V and 0 from J; bases not matched to a gene: 11. The CDR3 DNA reads as TGTGCCAGCAGCTTAAGGGGAGGACAGGGGCGTCTAGCCAAAAACATTCAGTACTTC. This sequence encodes CASSLRGGQGRLAKNIQYF.

The genes are TRBV6-4 and TRBJ2-1, with 9 bases aligning to TRBD2. Germline CDR1 reads MRHNA; CDR2 reads SNTAGT. V shed 4 bases and J 15 bases; nucleotides not matched to a gene: 10. The CDR3 sequence is 13 residues long. The CDR3 here is CASSASGLADRFF. The CDR3 region has the DNA TGTGCCAGCAGTGCCTCGGGACTAGCCGACCGGTTCTTC.

V gene TRBV6-5 combines with J gene TRBJ2-7; the D is unclear. Germline-derived CDR1 and CDR2 are MNHEY and SVGAGI. V lost 3 bases to trimming and J lost 1 base, with 7 bases between them. This CDR3 is 13 amino acids long. The CDR3 bases are TGTGCCAGCAGTTATGACCGATCCTACGAGCAGTACTTC. It translates to CASSYDRSYEQYF.

This chain uses TRBV20-1 with TRBJ1-1; D not certain. Germline CDR1 reads DFQATT; CDR2 reads SNEGSKA (reference sequence). Trimming removed 5 bases from V and 11 bases from J, with 15 bases in between. The CDR3 contains 11 residues. The CDR3 coding sequence is TGCAGTGCTCAACAAGGTTTTAGGGCTTTCTTT. It encodes CSAQQGFRAFF.

The V and J genes are TRBV29-1 and TRBJ1-2; D not resolved. This CDR3 has 12 residues. V was clipped by 0 bases and J by 8 bases, with 10 bases between them. Per germline, CDR1 SQVTM and CDR2 ANQGSEA. The CDR3 loop reads CSVEDFGEGYTF. Here the CDR3 DNA reads TGCAGCGTTGAAGATTTCGGGGAAGGCTACACCTTC.

The rearrangement joins TRBV6-5 to TRBJ1-1, with D hard to call. Germline V gene sequence: CDR1 MNHEY, CDR2 SVGAGI. Trimming stripped 2 bases from V and 5 bases from J, with 18 bases between. This CDR3 has 16 residues. For the CDR3, the DNA is TGTGCCAGCAGTTACGGCAGGACGGACCTTGGGACTGAAGCTTTCTTT. Translating it yields CASSYGRTDLGTEAFF.

This clone showed up just a few times. CDR3 nucleotides: TGCGCCAGCAGCCAAGATGCCCTGCCCTACAATGAGCAGTTCTTC. Translating it yields CASSQDALPYNEQFF. V gene TRBV4-1 combines with J gene TRBJ2-1; D gene ambiguous. V lost 0 bases and J lost 2, with 8 bases in between. The germline CDR1 and CDR2 sequences are MGHRA and YSYEKL. The CDR3 is 15 residues long.